This is a list of T cell receptor beta chains from one sample in a study of blood T cell repertoires in COVID-19. Clones were sequenced by immunoSEQ multiplex PCR, and TCRdb holds only the in-frame ones, with some missing. This table holds about 160,000 clones, 65% to 80% found once. Sequences were obtained from peripheral blood. The receptors were gathered from a man in his fifties or sixties with acute or convalescent COVID-19. Both conserved end residues are part of each CDR3. D genes are given only for firm matches. Clone size is shown for a subset of rows, as once, few, many or a class of expanded clone.

j_call | v_call | cdr3_length | clone_size | d_call | cdr3_nt | cdr3_aa
TRBJ2-5 | TRBV5-5 | 15 | . | TRBD2 | TGTGCCAGCAGCCACGGGACTAGCGGGGTCGAGACCCAGTACTTC | CASSHGTSGVETQYF
TRBJ1-1 | TRBV5-8 | 13 | . | . | TGTGCCAGCAGCGCAACAGTGAACACTGAAGCTTTCTTT | CASSATVNTEAFF
TRBJ2-4 | TRBV5-1 | 15 | . | TRBD2 | TGCGCCAGCAGCTTGGAGCGGGAGGCCAAAAACATTCAGTACTTC | CASSLEREAKNIQYF
TRBJ1-2 | TRBV24-1 | 14 | . | . | TGTGCCACCAGTGTCGGGACTGAAGACTATGGCTACACCTTC | CATSVGTEDYGYTF
TRBJ1-4 | TRBV4-3 | 15 | . | TRBD1 | TGCGCCAGCAGCCAAGGACAGGGATTATATGAAAAACTGTTTTTT | CASSQGQGLYEKLFF
TRBJ2-2 | TRBV2 | 16 | . | TRBD2 | TGTGCCAGCACGGGTAGCGGGGGGGCACGGACCGGGGAGCTGTTTTTT | CASTGSGGARTGELFF
TRBJ1-6 | TRBV7-3 | 15 | once | TRBD1 | TGTGCCAGCAGCTTAAAAGGGACAGGGGAATCACCCCTCCACTTT | CASSLKGTGESPLHF
TRBJ2-5 | TRBV19 | 13 | . | . | TGTGCCAGTAGTATAGGGCCGGGGGAGACCCAGTACTTC | CASSIGPGETQYF
TRBJ2-3 | TRBV7-2 | 18 | once | TRBD2 | TGTGCCAGCAGCTTACGGACTAGCGGGGGGGTGACCTCAGATACGCAGTATTTT | CASSLRTSGGVTSDTQYF
TRBJ2-7 | TRBV19 | 13 | few | . | TGTGCTACCCGGGACGGGGGAGAGCTCGAGCAGTACTTC | CATRDGGELEQYF
TRBJ2-5 | TRBV5-1 | 20 | . | . | TGCGCCAGCAGCTTGGGCCAAAACAAACGAACCTGCCCTAGACAAGAGACCCAGTACTTC | CASSLGQNKRTCPRQETQYF
TRBJ2-3 | TRBV20-1 | 14 | . | TRBD1 | TGCAGTGCTAATGAGGGGGCGGGTTCAGATACGCAGTATTTT | CSANEGAGSDTQYF
TRBJ1-2 | TRBV30 | 14 | . | . | TGTGCCTGGAGTTTTACAGGCGCGAACTATGGCTACACCTTC | CAWSFTGANYGYTF
TRBJ2-2 | TRBV5-4 | 15 | . | TRBD1 | TGTGCCAGCAGCTTGGGACAGGGTTACACCGGGGAGCTGTTTTTT | CASSLGQGYTGELFF
TRBJ2-7 | TRBV9 | 15 | . | . | TGTGCCAGCAGCGTAGGGGGGCGTCCCCCCTACGAGCAGTACTTC | CASSVGGRPPYEQYF
TRBJ2-3 | TRBV3-1/TRBV3-2 | 13 | . | TRBD2 | TGTGCCAGCAGCCGGACTAGTGGGGATACGCAGTATTTT | CASSRTSGDTQYF
TRBJ2-7 | TRBV2 | 12 | . | . | TGTGCCAGCACGCCGGGGACCTACGAGCAGTACTTC | CASTPGTYEQYF
TRBJ1-2 | TRBV29-1 | 12 | . | . | TGCAGCGTTGAGGGCGGGGACTATGGCTACACCTTC | CSVEGGDYGYTF
TRBJ1-2 | TRBV4-1 | 14 | once | TRBD1 | TGCGCCAGCAGCCAGACAGGGTCGGGCTATGGCTACACCTTC | CASSQTGSGYGYTF
TRBJ2-3 | TRBV19 | 13 | . | . | TGTGCCAGTAGTATGGGCCGCACAGATACGCAGTATTTT | CASSMGRTDTQYF
TRBJ1-6 | TRBV6-5 | 16 | . | . | TGTGCCAGCAGTTATTACGGACAGACCTATAATTCACCCCTCCACTTT | CASSYYGQTYNSPLHF
TRBJ2-2 | TRBV6-2/TRBV6-3 | 15 | . | TRBD1 | TGTGCCAGCAGTTACTCCGGGACAGGGGGCGGGGAGCTGTTTTTT | CASSYSGTGGGELFF
TRBJ2-3 | TRBV2 | 15 | . | . | TGTGCCAGCAGTCCTCTTGACTCGGGGGCAGATACGCAGTATTTT | CASSPLDSGADTQYF
TRBJ2-4 | TRBV19 | 12 | . | . | TGTGCCAGTAGTCCGCAGGGGAACATTCAGTACTTC | CASSPQGNIQYF
TRBJ2-2 | TRBV6-6 | 15 | . | TRBD1 | TGTGCCAGCAGAGGGGACAGGGACAACACCGGGGAGCTGTTTTTT | CASRGDRDNTGELFF
TRBJ1-2 | TRBV4-3 | 17 | . | . | TGCGCCAGCAGCCAAGATTTCGCGGGGATTCCTTATGATGGCTACACCTTC | CASSQDFAGIPYDGYTF
TRBJ1-3 | TRBV7-2 | 16 | few | TRBD1 | TGTGCCAGCAGCTTAGTAGGGGGCGGAGGTGGAAACACCATATATTTT | CASSLVGGGGGNTIYF
TRBJ2-7 | TRBV18 | 15 | few | TRBD1 | TGTGCCAGCTCACGCCCGGGACAGTTGGGTCACGAGCAGTACTTC | CASSRPGQLGHEQYF
TRBJ2-1 | TRBV19 | 15 | . | . | TGTGCCAGTATGGTGAGGGGGTCGTTAGACAATGAGCAGTTCTTC | CASMVRGSLDNEQFF
TRBJ1-1 | TRBV4-1 | 15 | . | . | TGCGCCAGCAGCCAAGAAGTAGGACAGAACACTGAAGCTTTCTTT | CASSQEVGQNTEAFF
TRBJ2-4 | TRBV27 | 15 | . | . | TGTGCCAGCAGTACTATCCCTCTCAGGGGAAACATTCAGTACTTC | CASSTIPLRGNIQYF
TRBJ2-1 | TRBV5-1 | 15 | . | TRBD1 | TGCGCCAGCAGCTCGGCCCGGGACAGGGGGCCTGAGCAGTTCTTC | CASSSARDRGPEQFF
TRBJ1-1 | TRBV4-1 | 14 | . | . | TGCGCCAGCAGCCAAATACAGGTGAACACTGAAGCTTTCTTT | CASSQIQVNTEAFF
TRBJ2-3 | TRBV11-3 | 18 | . | . | TGTGCCAGCAGCTTAGGCTCGGGCGGGGCCACGGGTCGCAATACGCAGTATTTT | CASSLGSGGATGRNTQYF
TRBJ1-1 | TRBV28 | 13 | . | . | TGTGCCAGCAGCCCCCTGGACAGCATTGAAGCTTTCTTT | CASSPLDSIEAFF
TRBJ2-3 | TRBV30 | 12 | . | . | TGTGCCTGGAGTACAGCTGCGGATACGCAGTATTTT | CAWSTAADTQYF
TRBJ1-1 | TRBV7-8 | 16 | . | . | TGTGCCAGCAGCTTCGGGCCCGGGACAACGAACACTGAAGCTTTCTTT | CASSFGPGTTNTEAFF
TRBJ1-1 | TRBV3-1/TRBV3-2 | 15 | few | . | TGTGCCAGCAGCCACATGACAGAATTGAACACTGAAGCTTTCTTT | CASSHMTELNTEAFF
TRBJ1-1 | TRBV5-1 | 13 | few | . | TGCGCCAGCAGCTTCAGGGTGGGCACTGAAGCTTTCTTT | CASSFRVGTEAFF
TRBJ1-5 | TRBV10-1 | 15 | . | TRBD1 | TGCGCCAGCAGGGGACAGGTTTATAGCAATCAGCCCCAGCATTTT | CASRGQVYSNQPQHF
TRBJ2-5 | TRBV11-2 | 19 | . | TRBD2 | TGTGCCAGCAGCTTGAAACGGACTAGCGGGGGGCAAGGATCAGAGACCCAGTACTTC | CASSLKRTSGGQGSETQYF
TRBJ1-6 | TRBV2 | 14 | . | . | TGTGCCAGCAGCCCGGGAGCTTATAATTCACCCCTCCACTTT | CASSPGAYNSPLHF
TRBJ1-1 | TRBV29-1 | 13 | once | . | TGCAGCGTTCAACTGGACAGTGAGTTGAGAGCTTTCTTT | CSVQLDSELRAFF
TRBJ1-1 | TRBV11-3 | 13 | . | . | TGTGCCAGCAGCTCCGGGACAATGACTGAAGCTTTCTTT | CASSSGTMTEAFF
TRBJ2-7 | TRBV7-9 | 15 | few | TRBD1 | TGTGCCAGCAGCATGGACAGGGGACCCCTCTACGAGCAGTACTTC | CASSMDRGPLYEQYF
TRBJ1-1 | TRBV30 | 14 | . | . | TGTGCCTGGAGTGTGGGGGGAACGAACACTGAAGCTTTCTTT | CAWSVGGTNTEAFF
TRBJ2-3 | TRBV25-1 | 17 | . | TRBD1 | TGTGCCAGCAGCACCCGTCGGACAGGAACTAGCACAGATACGCAGTATTTT | CASSTRRTGTSTDTQYF
TRBJ2-5 | TRBV5-6 | 12 | . | . | TGTGCCAGCAGCTTGGGGCAGGAGACCCAGTACTTC | CASSLGQETQYF
TRBJ1-2 | TRBV5-1 | 18 | . | TRBD1 | TGCGCCAGCAGCTTAGGACGTCCGACAGGGGGATCTATCTATGGCTACACCTTC | CASSLGRPTGGSIYGYTF
TRBJ2-7 | TRBV7-8 | 16 | . | . | TGTGCCAGCAGCGAGACGGGAAGGGTAGGGCCTGGTGAGCAGTACTTC | CASSETGRVGPGEQYF
TRBJ1-1 | TRBV6-5 | 15 | few | . | TGTGCCAGCAGTAAGCCTCAGGGGTGGAACACTGAAGCTTTCTTT | CASSKPQGWNTEAFF
TRBJ1-1 | TRBV7-2 | 14 | once | . | TGTGCCAGCAGCTTTAGGGGGACGAACACTGAAGCTTTCTTT | CASSFRGTNTEAFF
TRBJ2-7 | TRBV13 | 15 | . | TRBD2 | TGTGCCCGCAGCATCCCGGGGCGGGGGGGCTACGAGCAGTACTTC | CARSIPGRGGYEQYF
TRBJ2-7 | TRBV6-5 | 14 | . | . | TGTGCCAGCAGTTACGCGACAGACTCCTACGAGCAGTACTTC | CASSYATDSYEQYF